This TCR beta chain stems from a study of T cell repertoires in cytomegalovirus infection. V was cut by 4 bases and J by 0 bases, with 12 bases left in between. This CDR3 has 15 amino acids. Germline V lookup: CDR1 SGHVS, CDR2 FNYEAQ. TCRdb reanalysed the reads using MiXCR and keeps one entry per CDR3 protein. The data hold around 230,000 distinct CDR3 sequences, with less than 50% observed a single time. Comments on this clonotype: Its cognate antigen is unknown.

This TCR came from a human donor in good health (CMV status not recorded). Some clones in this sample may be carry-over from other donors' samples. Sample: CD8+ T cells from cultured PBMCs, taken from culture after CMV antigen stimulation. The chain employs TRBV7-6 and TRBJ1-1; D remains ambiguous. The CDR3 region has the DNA TGTGCCAGCAGCTCGCCCCACGGGCTGAACACTGAAGCTTTCTTT. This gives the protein CASSSPHGLNTEAFF.